The 23 T cell receptor beta chains reported below all come from one sample, sequenced in a study of memory CD4+ T cells and cytomegalovirus serostatus. The repertoire was sequenced with immunoSEQ multiplex PCR; TCRdb's copy has only in-frame clones and lacks some. This sample has almost 45,000 clones; approximately 81% occur once, and the top ten carry 0.9% to 1.2%. Single viable CD3+CD4+CD8-CD45RO+ cells were sorted as the memory CD4+ T cells. The sample was memory CD4+ T cells from blood. These TCRs come from an adult in good health and CMV-seronegative.

The chain carries TRBV6-6 and TRBJ2-7; possible D gene TRBD2, 5 bases. The CDR3 spans 12 residues. V was trimmed by 6 bases and J by 6 bases, leaving 12 bases between them. Germline CDR1 reads MNHNY; CDR2 reads SVGAGI (reference sequence). The CDR3 protein is CASSPLGSEQYF. The CDR3 DNA is TGTGCCAGCAGCCCACTAGGATCCGAGCAGTACTTC.

CDR3 DNA sequence: TGTGCCATCAGTGACCAAGGGACAGGGGATGGAGAGACCCAGTACTTC. Translation gives CAISDQGTGDGETQYF. The V and J genes are TRBV10-3 and TRBJ2-5, with 10 bases aligning to TRBD1. Germline assignment: CDR1 ENHRY and CDR2 SYGVKD. The V and J ends lost 3 bases and 4 bases, in that order; junction bases with no gene match: 8. CDR3 size: 16 residues.

This chain uses TRBV2 with TRBJ2-7, with TRBD2 as a possible D gene (6 bases). The CDR3 sequence is 12 residues long. Looked up from germline, CDR1 is SNHLY and CDR2 is FYNNEI. With 5 bases removed from V and 3 bases from J, the gap between germline ends came to 8 bases. CDR3 region: CASSNSGYEQYF. The CDR3 region has the DNA TGTGCCAGCAGTAATAGCGGCTACGAGCAGTACTTC. The whole variable domain, filled in from reference TRBV2 and TRBJ2-7, reads EPEVTQTPSHQVTQMGQEVILRCVPISNHLYFYWYRQILGQKVEFLVSFYNNEISEKSEIFDDQFSVERPDGSNFTLKIRSTKLEDSAMYFCASSNSGYEQYFGPGTRLTVT.

This rearrangement joins TRBV25-1 to TRBJ1-2; 7 bases fit TRBD1. Trimming cost V 2 bases and J 3 bases; bases outside gene matches: 3. This CDR3 has 14 residues. The V gene's germline CDR1 is MGHDK and CDR2 SYGVNS. CDR3 loop: CASSEIDRDYGYTF. Here the CDR3 DNA reads TGTGCCAGCAGTGAAATAGACAGGGACTATGGCTACACCTTC.

Here the CDR3 reads CASGFLGAEAFF. The CDR3 nucleotides read TGTGCTAGTGGTTTTTTGGGAGCTGAAGCTTTCTTT. The rearrangement joins TRBV12-5 to TRBJ1-1; D ambiguous. V dropped 3 bases and J dropped 6 bases, with 8 bases sitting between them. This CDR3 is built from 12 residues. Germline assignment: CDR1 LGHNT and CDR2 FRNRAP.

This clone appeared once. The chain recombines TRBV6-5 with TRBJ1-2, with a possible D match to TRBD1 (5 bases). The CDR3 sequence is 11 residues long. Germline loops: CDR1 MNHEY, CDR2 SVGAGI. Trimming pared 6 bases from V and 9 bases from J, leaving 11 bases between. The chain's CDR3 is CASSSTGSYTF. CDR3 nucleotide sequence: TGTGCCAGCAGCTCCACAGGAAGCTACACCTTC.

The V call is TRBV29-1, the J call TRBJ1-2; D ambiguous. The germline V and J ends were trimmed by 6 bases and 3 bases, with 14 bases remaining between them. CDR1 is SQVTM, CDR2 ANQGSEA, per germline. The CDR3 totals 13 residues. CDR3 bases: TGCAGCGTCAGCTCAGACACGGACTATGGCTACACCTTC. This gives the protein CSVSSDTDYGYTF.

This clone was recorded a few times. V and J are TRBV4-2 and TRBJ2-3; 9 bases map to TRBD1. V shed 4 bases, J shed 2 bases, and the junction held 7 bases outside the gene matches. The CDR3 sequence is 16 residues long. CDR1 and CDR2 from the germline V gene are LGHNA and YNFKEQ. The CDR3 loop is CASSLLDRGYTDTQYF. The CDR3 DNA sequence: TGTGCCAGCAGCCTATTAGACAGGGGGTACACAGATACGCAGTATTTT.

CDR3 region: CASSVMSGIDEQFF. The CDR3, as DNA: TGTGCCAGCAGCGTAATGAGCGGGATTGATGAGCAGTTCTTC. J is TRBJ2-1 and V is TRBV9, with TRBD2 matching over 7 bases. J was trimmed by 8 bases and V by 1 base; bases with no gene match: 6. The CDR3 consists of 14 residues. The germline CDR1 and CDR2 sequences are SGDLS and YYNGEE.

The CDR3 bases are TGTGCCAGCAGTTTGGTCCACACTGAAGCTTTCTTT. Amino acid sequence: CASSLVHTEAFF. V usage is TRBV28 and J usage is TRBJ1-1; D is uncertain. CDR1 is MDHEN, CDR2 SYDVKM, per germline. Trimming stripped 3 bases from V and 3 bases from J, with 5 bases between. This CDR3 contains 12 residues.

The chain recombines TRBV11-2 with TRBJ1-1; D is unclear. The germline V gene has CDR1 SGHAT and CDR2 FQNNGV. The CDR3 length is 13 residues. V gave up 5 bases and J gave up 3 bases, with 10 bases separating them. The CDR3 sequence is CASSLRWDTEAFF. In DNA, the CDR3 is TGTGCCAGCAGCCTAAGGTGGGACACTGAAGCTTTCTTT.

V and J are TRBV16 and TRBJ1-1, with a possible D match to TRBD1 (6 bases). CDR1 and CDR2 (germline): KGHSY, FQNENV. The CDR3 extends over 15 amino acids. V was cut by 0 bases and J by 6 bases, with 14 bases left in between. As DNA, the CDR3 is TGTGCCAGCAGCCAATCAGGAGGGGGTTTCGCTGAAGCTTTCTTT. This translates into CASSQSGGGFAEAFF.

The chain recombines TRBV29-1 with TRBJ2-7, with D unresolved. Germline V gives CDR1 SQVTM, CDR2 ANQGSEA. V was clipped by 4 bases and J by 0 bases, with 7 bases between them. There are 12 residues in the CDR3. DNA for the CDR3: TGCAGCGTTGCGGGCCGCTCCTACGAGCAGTACTTC. Its translation: CSVAGRSYEQYF.

V gene TRBV11-3 combines with J gene TRBJ2-1, with D possibly TRBD2 on 5 matching bases. Germline assignment: CDR1 SGHNT and CDR2 YENEEA. The V end was cut by 0 bases, the J end by 4 bases, with 13 bases between. The CDR3 is 16 amino acids. CDR3 loop: CASSLDQSSGYNEQFF. The CDR3 region has the DNA TGTGCCAGCAGCTTAGATCAATCGAGCGGTTACAATGAGCAGTTCTTC.

The V call is TRBV15, the J call TRBJ2-7, with 8 bases identical to TRBD1. The CDR3 has 14 amino acids. CDR1 and CDR2 from the germline V gene are LNHNV and YYDKDF (reference sequence). V gave up 3 bases and J gave up 1 base; unmatched junction bases: 2. The CDR3, as DNA: TGTGCCACCAGCAGGGACAGGGATTCCTACGAGCAGTACTTC. This translates into CATSRDRDSYEQYF. The full variable domain, rest sourced from reference TRBV15 and TRBJ2-7, is DAMVIQNPRYQVTQFGKPVTLSCSQTLNHNVMYWYQQKSSQAPKLLFHYYDKDFNNEADTPDNFQSRRPNTSFCFLDIRSPGLGDTAMYLCATSRDRDSYEQYFGPGTRLTVT.

The rearrangement joins TRBV5-1 to TRBJ2-3; the D gene is possibly TRBD2 (5 bases). Germline assignment: CDR1 SGHRS and CDR2 YFSETQ. This CDR3 spans 16 amino acids. Trimming left V 4 bases short and J 2 bases short, with 17 bases between. This CDR3 is CASSSNPGLSTDTQYF. CDR3 DNA sequence: TGCGCCAGCAGCAGCAACCCTGGACTTTCCACAGATACGCAGTATTTT.

This clone was observed once. The chain combines TRBV6-1 with TRBJ1-3; D is undetermined. CDR3 length: 14 residues. In germline, CDR1 is MNHNS, CDR2 SASEGT. Trimming removed 7 bases at V and 2 bases at J, with 12 bases between. The CDR3 loop is CASIIRPPGNTIYF. In DNA form, the CDR3 reads TGTGCCAGCATCATACGTCCTCCTGGAAACACCATATATTTT.

This clone has just one count. The J gene is TRBJ2-5, the V gene TRBV11-2; D is ambiguous. The CDR3 is made up of 15 amino acids. Per the germline V gene, CDR1 is SGHAT and CDR2 is FQNNGV. V lost 4 bases, J lost 5 bases, and 17 bases lay in between. CDR3 sequence reads: CASSSDRLVYETQYF. The CDR3 nucleotides are TGTGCCAGCAGCTCAGACCGGCTAGTTTACGAGACCCAGTACTTC.

The chain combines TRBV11-3 with TRBJ2-7, with a weak D call TRBD2 (5 bases). With 3 bases removed from V and 0 bases from J, the gap between germline ends came to 15 bases. The CDR3 extends over 16 amino acids. CDR1 SGHNT and CDR2 YENEEA come from the germline V gene. CDR3 sequence reads: CASSFAGSGHSYEQYF. CDR3 nucleotides: TGTGCCAGCAGCTTCGCCGGAAGCGGTCACTCCTACGAGCAGTACTTC. The variable domain in full, completed from reference TRBV11-3 and TRBJ2-7, reads EAGVVQSPRYKIIEKKQPVAFWCNPISGHNTLYWYLQNLGQGPELLIRYENEEAVDDSQLPKDRFSAERLKGVDSTLKIQPAELGDSAVYLCASSFAGSGHSYEQYFGPGTRLTVT.

The chain recombines TRBV5-6 with TRBJ2-2, with D unclear. The CDR3 length is 14 residues. Germline CDR1 SGHDT, CDR2 YYEEEE. The V gene lost 2 bases and the J gene lost 1 base, with 6 bases spanning the gap. This CDR3 reads CASSFWLNTGELFF. The CDR3 DNA sequence: TGTGCCAGCAGCTTCTGGCTGAACACCGGGGAGCTGTTTTTT.

This clone showed up just a few times. V and J are TRBV5-1 and TRBJ2-3; 8 bases map to TRBD2. V gave up 0 bases and J gave up 2 bases; unmatched junction bases: 2. Germline values: CDR1 SGHRS, CDR2 YFSETQ. The CDR3 is 15 residues long. The CDR3 is CASSLGAGATDTQYF. CDR3 in DNA: TGCGCCAGCAGCTTGGGAGCGGGAGCCACAGATACGCAGTATTTT.

The gene calls are TRBV5-4 and TRBJ1-2; D is uncertain. CDR1 is SGHNT, CDR2 YYREEE, per germline (reference sequence). V was shortened by 4 bases and J by 2 bases, with 9 bases between the two germline ends. The CDR3 has 13 amino acids. The CDR3 coding sequence is TGTGCCAGCAGCCAGGACGGAAACTATGGCTACACCTTC. It translates to CASSQDGNYGYTF.

The CDR3: CASSPARSTDTQYF. As DNA, the CDR3 is TGTGCCAGCAGCCCTGCCAGGAGCACAGATACGCAGTATTTT. This chain links TRBV5-5 with TRBJ2-3; D is unclear. Trimming took off 4 bases at V and 0 bases at J, with 9 bases between the two ends. CDR3 length equals 14 residues. In germline, CDR1 is SGHKS, CDR2 YYEKEE (reference sequence).